This T cell receptor beta chain was retrieved from a study of blood T cell repertoires in COVID-19. Overall study: Spain, Italy and the United States supplied samples that represented acute and convalescent COVID-19.

The protocol was immunoSEQ multiplex PCR, while the TCRdb copy is restricted to in-frame clones and leaves out a portion. The data show under 100,000 clones, with 85% seen just once and around 11% held by the top ten. With V trimmed by 6 bases and J by 10 bases, 21 bases remained unmatched. The CDR3 covers 17 residues. CDR1 MDHEN and CDR2 SYDVKM come from the germline V gene. This clone was seen only once. J is TRBJ2-1 and V is TRBV28, with 7 positions matching TRBD2. Sequenced material: peripheral blood. This sequence originates from a woman in her 70s with active or convalescent COVID-19. DNA for the CDR3: TGTGCCAGCAGCAGAAGGGGCGGGGGACTAACTCGGGCGGAGCAGTTCTTC. Its protein product is CASSRRGGGLTRAEQFF.